The T cell receptor (beta chain) described here comes from a study of shared clonotypes between healthy human individuals. Whole-study findings and limits: A handful of donors showed sharing of roughly 5% of naive CD4 clonotypes.

The CDR3 runs to 14 residues. V was pared by 0 bases and J by 4 bases, with 9 bases between. Germline V gene lookup returns CDR1 SGHTA and CDR2 FQGNSA. In regard to this clone: Its antigen is still unknown.

Only in-frame clones appear in the TCRdb table, and some are missing; sequencing was by immunoSEQ multiplex PCR. Of about 1.5 million clones in the sample, 95% to 99% were seen once. Healthy and HIV-negative, the adult donors had no recent acute infections or vaccinations. The TCR originated in a man aged 30-40 years in good health. The specimen sequenced was naive CD4+ T cells sorted from blood. The subset: CD45RA+ positively selected. The rearrangement uses TRBV7-2 and TRBJ1-1; D is unresolved. The CDR3 nucleotides read TGTGCCAGCAGCTTAGCTATGGTTTCCACTGAAGCTTTCTTT. Its protein is CASSLAMVSTEAFF.